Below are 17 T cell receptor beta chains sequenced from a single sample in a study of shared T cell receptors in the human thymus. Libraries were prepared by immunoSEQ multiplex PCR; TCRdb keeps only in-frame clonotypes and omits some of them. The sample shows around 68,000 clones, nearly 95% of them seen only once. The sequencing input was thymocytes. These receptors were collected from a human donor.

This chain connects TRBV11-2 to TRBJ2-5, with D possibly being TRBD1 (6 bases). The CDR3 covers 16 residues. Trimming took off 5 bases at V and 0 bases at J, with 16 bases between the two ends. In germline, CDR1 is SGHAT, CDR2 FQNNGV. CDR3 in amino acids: CASSRRQEPYQETQYF. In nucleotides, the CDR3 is TGTGCCAGCAGCCGCAGACAGGAGCCGTACCAAGAGACCCAGTACTTC.

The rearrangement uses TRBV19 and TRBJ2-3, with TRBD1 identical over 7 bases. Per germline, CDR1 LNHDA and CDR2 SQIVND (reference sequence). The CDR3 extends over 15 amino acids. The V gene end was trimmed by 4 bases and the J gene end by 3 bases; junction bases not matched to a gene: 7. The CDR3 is CASSNRGRRTDTQYF. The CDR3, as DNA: TGTGCCAGTAGTAACAGGGGAAGGCGGACAGATACGCAGTATTTT. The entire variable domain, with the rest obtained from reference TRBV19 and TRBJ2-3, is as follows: DGGITQSPKYLFRKEGQNVTLSCEQNLNHDAMYWYRQDPGQGLRLIYYSQIVNDFQKGDIAEGYSVSREKKESFPLTVTSAQKNPTAFYLCASSNRGRRTDTQYFGPGTRLTVL.

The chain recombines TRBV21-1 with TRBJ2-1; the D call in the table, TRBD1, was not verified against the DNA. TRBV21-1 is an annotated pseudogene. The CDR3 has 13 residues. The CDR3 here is CASILEGDHEQFF. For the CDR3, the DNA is TGTGCCAGCATCCTAGAGGGGGATCATGAGCAGTTCTTC.

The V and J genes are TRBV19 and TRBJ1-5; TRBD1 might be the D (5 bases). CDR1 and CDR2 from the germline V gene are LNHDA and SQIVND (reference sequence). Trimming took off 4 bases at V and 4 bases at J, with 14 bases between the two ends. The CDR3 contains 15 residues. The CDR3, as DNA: TGTGCCAGTAGTACGCCCCCCCCAGGGAATCAGCCCCAGCATTTT. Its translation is CASSTPPPGNQPQHF.

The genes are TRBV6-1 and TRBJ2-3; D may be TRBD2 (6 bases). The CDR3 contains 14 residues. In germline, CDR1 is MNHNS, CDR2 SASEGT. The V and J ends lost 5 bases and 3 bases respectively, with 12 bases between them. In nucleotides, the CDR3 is TGTGCCAGCAGTAGACTAGAGCATACAGATACGCAGTATTTT. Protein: CASSRLEHTDTQYF.

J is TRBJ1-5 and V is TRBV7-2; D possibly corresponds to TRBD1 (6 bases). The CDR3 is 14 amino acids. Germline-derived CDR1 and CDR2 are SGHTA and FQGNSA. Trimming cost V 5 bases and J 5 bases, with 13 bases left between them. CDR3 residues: CASSPDRTYQPQHF. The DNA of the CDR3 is TGTGCCAGCAGCCCCGACAGGACGTATCAGCCCCAGCATTTT.

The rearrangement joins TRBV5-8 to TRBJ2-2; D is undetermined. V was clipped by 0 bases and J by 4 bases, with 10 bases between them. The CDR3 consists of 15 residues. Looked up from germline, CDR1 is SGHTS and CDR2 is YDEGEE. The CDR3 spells CASSLVLVFTGELFF. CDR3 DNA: TGTGCCAGCAGCTTGGTCCTAGTTTTCACCGGGGAGCTGTTTTTT. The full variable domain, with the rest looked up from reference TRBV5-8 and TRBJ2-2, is EAGVTQSPTHLIKTRGQQATLRCSPISGHTSVYWYQQALGLGLQFLLWYDEGEERNRGNFPPRFSGRQFPNYSSELNVNALELEDSALYLCASSLVLVFTGELFFGEGSRLTVL.

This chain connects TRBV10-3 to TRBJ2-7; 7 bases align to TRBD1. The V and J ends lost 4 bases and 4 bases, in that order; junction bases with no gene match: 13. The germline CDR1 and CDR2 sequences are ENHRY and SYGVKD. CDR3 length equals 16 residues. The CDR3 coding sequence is TGTGCCATCAGTGGGTATCCGGGACAGCGAATATACGAGCAGTACTTC. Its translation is CAISGYPGQRIYEQYF.

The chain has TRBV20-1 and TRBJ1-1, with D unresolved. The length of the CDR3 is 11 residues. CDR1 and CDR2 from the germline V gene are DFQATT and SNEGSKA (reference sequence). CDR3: CSGPGGSEAFF. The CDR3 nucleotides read TGCAGCGGCCCGGGCGGGTCGGAAGCTTTCTTT.

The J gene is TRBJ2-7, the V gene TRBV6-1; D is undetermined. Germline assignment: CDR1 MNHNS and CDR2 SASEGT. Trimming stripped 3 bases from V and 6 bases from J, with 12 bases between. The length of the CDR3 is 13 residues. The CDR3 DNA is TGTGCCAGCAGTGAGGTGGAAAACGGCGAGCAGTACTTC. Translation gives CASSEVENGEQYF.

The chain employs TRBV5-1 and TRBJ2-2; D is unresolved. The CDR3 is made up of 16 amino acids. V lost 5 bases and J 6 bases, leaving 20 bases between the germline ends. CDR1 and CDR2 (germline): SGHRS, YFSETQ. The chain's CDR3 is CASRGLGLRGPGELFF. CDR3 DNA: TGCGCCAGCAGAGGATTAGGTCTCCGTGGTCCCGGGGAGCTGTTTTTT.

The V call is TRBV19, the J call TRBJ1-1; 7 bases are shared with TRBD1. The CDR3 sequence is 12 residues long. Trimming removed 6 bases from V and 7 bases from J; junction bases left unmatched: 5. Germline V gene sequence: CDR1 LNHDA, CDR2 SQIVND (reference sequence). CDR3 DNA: TGTGCCAGTAGGACAGGGAGGAGTGAAGCTTTCTTT. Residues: CASRTGRSEAFF.

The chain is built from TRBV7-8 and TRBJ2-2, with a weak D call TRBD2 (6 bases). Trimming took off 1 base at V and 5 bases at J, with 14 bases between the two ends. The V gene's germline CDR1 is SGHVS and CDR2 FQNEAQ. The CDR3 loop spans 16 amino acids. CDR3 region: CASSLVGGKPTGELFF. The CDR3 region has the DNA TGTGCCAGCAGCTTAGTTGGGGGGAAACCGACCGGGGAGCTGTTTTTT.

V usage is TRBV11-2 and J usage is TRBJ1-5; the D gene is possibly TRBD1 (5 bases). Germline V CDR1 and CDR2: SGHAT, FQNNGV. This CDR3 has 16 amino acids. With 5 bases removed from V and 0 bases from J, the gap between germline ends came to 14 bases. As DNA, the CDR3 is TGTGCCAGCAGCCCAGGACAAGACTTTAGCAATCAGCCCCAGCATTTT. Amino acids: CASSPGQDFSNQPQHF.

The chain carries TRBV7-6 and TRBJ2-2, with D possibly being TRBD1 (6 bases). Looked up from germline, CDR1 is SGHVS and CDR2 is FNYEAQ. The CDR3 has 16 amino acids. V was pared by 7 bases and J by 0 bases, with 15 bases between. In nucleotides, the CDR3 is TGTGCCAGCACCTCTTCTGGGGGCGCGAACACCGGGGAGCTGTTTTTT. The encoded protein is CASTSSGGANTGELFF.

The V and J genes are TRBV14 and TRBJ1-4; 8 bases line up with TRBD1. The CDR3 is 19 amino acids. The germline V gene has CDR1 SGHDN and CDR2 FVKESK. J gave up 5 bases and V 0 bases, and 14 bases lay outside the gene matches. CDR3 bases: TGTGCCAGCAGCCAAGATGGTGGGGACAGGCAAGGCAGAAATGAAAAACTGTTTTTT. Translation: CASSQDGGDRQGRNEKLFF.

This CDR3 is CASSLRTDTQYF. CDR3 nucleotides: TGTGCCAGCAGCCTACGTACAGATACGCAGTATTTT. The chain couples TRBV7-2 to TRBJ2-3; D unclear. CDR3 size: 12 residues. The V and J ends lost 5 bases and 3 bases respectively, with 6 bases between them. Germline CDR1 reads SGHTA; CDR2 reads FQGNSA.